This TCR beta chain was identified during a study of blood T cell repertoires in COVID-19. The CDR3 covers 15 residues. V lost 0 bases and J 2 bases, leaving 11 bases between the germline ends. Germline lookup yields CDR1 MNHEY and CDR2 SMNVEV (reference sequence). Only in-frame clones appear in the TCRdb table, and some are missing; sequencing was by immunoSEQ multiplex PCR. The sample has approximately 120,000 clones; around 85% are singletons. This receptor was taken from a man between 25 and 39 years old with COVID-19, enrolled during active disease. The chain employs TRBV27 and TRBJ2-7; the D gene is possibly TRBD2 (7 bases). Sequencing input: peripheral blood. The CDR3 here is CASSLSRGATYEQYF. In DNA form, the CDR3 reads TGTGCCAGCAGTTTATCCCGGGGGGCTACCTACGAGCAGTACTTC.